Listed below are T cell receptor beta chains from one sample, sequenced in a study of T cell responses to AZD1222 COVID-19 vaccine. TCRdb's table, derived via immunoSEQ multiplex PCR, lists solely in-frame clones and lacks some. The sample gives 190,000 or so clones, approximately 89% of which show up once; 3% to 3.5% is in the top ten. The sequencing used peripheral blood, collected 28 days after the second AZD1222 dose. All receptors derive from an adult who received the AZD1222 COVID-19 vaccine. The conserved cysteine and the conserved F or W are not part of the CDR3 here.

v_gene	j_gene	CDR3aa
TRBV3-1/TRBV3-2	TRBJ2-7	ASSQGSPSASYEQY
TRBV2	TRBJ2-3	ASSEADGREWADTQY
TRBV11-1	TRBJ2-5	ASSQRVLETQY
TRBV4-1	TRBJ2-7	ASSQAGSRTYEQY
TRBV28	TRBJ1-3	ASSLTVLSGNTIY
TRBV5-1	TRBJ2-2	ASNHIFRLGDTGELF
TRBV19	TRBJ2-1	ASSIRRFSYNEQF
TRBV30	TRBJ1-5	AWRGPNQPQH
TRBV19	TRBJ1-2	ASGSWGVGYYGYT
TRBV15	TRBJ1-1	ATSRTTGVMNTEAF
TRBV5-1	TRBJ2-6	ASSPGGARKANVLT
TRBV5-1	TRBJ1-1	ASRNNPGQGIEAF
TRBV7-6	TRBJ1-3	ASSLDLFGGPPLGNTIY
TRBV3-1/TRBV3-2	TRBJ1-5	ASSQSSPSPQH
TRBV18	TRBJ2-5	ASSPSETQY
TRBV6-5	TRBJ1-1	ASTWGTEAF
TRBV3-1/TRBV3-2	TRBJ2-5	ASSPAFEGDSQETQY
TRBV28	TRBJ2-1	ASSLIAGGLRNEQF
TRBV5-1	TRBJ1-3	ASSGGTGGNTIY
TRBV6-5	TRBJ1-5	ASTPNGGAQPQH
TRBV4-2	TRBJ2-7	ASSQLLAGGVGEQY
TRBV4-3	TRBJ2-7	ASSQGLPPGSYEQY
TRBV10-1	TRBJ2-7	ASSQGLPYEQY
TRBV27	TRBJ2-7	ASSLKVGYEQY
TRBV28	TRBJ2-3	ASSFELAGGSATDTQY
TRBV7-9	TRBJ2-7	ASSLHREYPSYEQY
TRBV16	TRBJ2-1	ASSQSGTYNEQF
TRBV2	TRBJ1-1	ASRVRGLGNTEAF
TRBV6-5	TRBJ1-5	ASSETGGNQPQH
TRBV12-5	TRBJ1-1	ASGLVGTNTEAF
TRBV27	TRBJ2-1	ASSLGTDYNEQF
TRBV7-7	TRBJ2-1	ASSSEGRNNEQF
TRBV10-3	TRBJ1-1	AHQGTGDTEAF
TRBV7-2	TRBJ2-2	ASSWEAGPGELF
TRBV19	TRBJ1-1	ASSSLGELFPEAF
TRBV6-5	TRBJ1-1	ASSYGVVNTEAF
TRBV19	TRBJ1-2	ASSTPDNLFYGYT
TRBV7-8	TRBJ1-2	ASSQQGAYGYT
TRBV10-3	TRBJ2-7	AISEGAGGYEQY
TRBV11-3	TRBJ1-1	ASRRDTEAF
TRBV9	TRBJ1-2	ASRGGEPLGYT
TRBV5-8	TRBJ1-5	ASRHTGGGQPQH
TRBV28	TRBJ2-7	ASRNGGGRPYEQY
TRBV2	TRBJ1-1	ASSDPDRILEAF
TRBV28	TRBJ2-7	ASSLVAGPYEQY
TRBV6-5	TRBJ2-7	ASRNLLVGEQY
TRBV19	TRBJ1-5	ATSGHKNQPQH
TRBV4-2	TRBJ1-1	ASSQERADGVNTEAF
TRBV18	TRBJ2-1	ASSPPSGRGYNEQF
TRBV24-1	TRBJ1-1	ATLHPPGHREAF
TRBV28	TRBJ1-2	ASSPPGQPNYGYT
TRBV19	TRBJ2-5	ASSPGQYQETQY
TRBV19	TRBJ1-3	ATKGTGPSGNTIY
TRBV27	TRBJ2-7	ASSHPAGTAAYEQY
TRBV10-1	TRBJ2-7	ASSESRALRSYEQY
TRBV24-1	TRBJ2-3	ATTPTGGKSDTQY
TRBV7-2	TRBJ2-5	ASSLLPGVWTQY